This TCR beta chain was captured by sequencing in a study of blood T cell repertoires in COVID-19. Study at large: Italy, Spain and the United States were the sources of the convalescent and acute COVID-19 samples. PBMCs, B-cell-depleted T cells, or T cells provided the cDNA or gDNA that made up the material.

As processed by the authors: By means of reference gene primer amplification, nucleated cell counts were estimated. Only in-frame clones appear in the TCRdb table, and some are missing; sequencing was by immunoSEQ multiplex PCR. The DNA was the basis for D and trimming; V, J and clone size are from that table. The table lists about 48,000 clones, approximately 90% of them singletons. Looked up from germline, CDR1 is MGHDK and CDR2 is SYGVNS. The V gene lost 4 bases and the J gene lost 3 bases, with 10 bases spanning the gap. The CDR3 is 14 amino acids. This TCR was sampled from a man in his 70s with acute or convalescent COVID-19. The V and J genes are TRBV25-1 and TRBJ1-5, with D hard to call. Sequences were obtained from peripheral blood. CDR3 sequence: CASSGPAYNQPQHF. CDR3 nucleotides: TGTGCCAGCAGTGGTCCTGCCTACAATCAGCCCCAGCATTTT.